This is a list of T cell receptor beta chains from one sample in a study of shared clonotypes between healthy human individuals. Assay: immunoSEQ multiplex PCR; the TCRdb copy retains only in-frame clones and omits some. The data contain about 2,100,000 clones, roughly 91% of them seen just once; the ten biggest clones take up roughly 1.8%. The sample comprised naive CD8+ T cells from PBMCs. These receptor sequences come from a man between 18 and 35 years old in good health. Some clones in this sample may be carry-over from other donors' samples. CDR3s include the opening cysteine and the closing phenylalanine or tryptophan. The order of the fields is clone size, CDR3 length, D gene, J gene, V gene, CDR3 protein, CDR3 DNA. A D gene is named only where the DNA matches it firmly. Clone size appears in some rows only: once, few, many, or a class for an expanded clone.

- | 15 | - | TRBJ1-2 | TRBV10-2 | CASSEPLDLIRGYTF | TGCGCCAGCAGTGAACCCCTGGACTTGATCAGAGGCTACACCTTC
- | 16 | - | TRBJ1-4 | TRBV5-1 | CASSLGPHLGREKLFF | TGCGCCAGCAGCTTGGGCCCGCATCTTGGCCGGGAAAAACTGTTTTTT
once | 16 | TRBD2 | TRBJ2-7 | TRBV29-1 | CSVLGLAGILVYEQYF | TGCAGCGTCCTCGGACTAGCGGGGATCCTCGTCTACGAGCAGTACTTC
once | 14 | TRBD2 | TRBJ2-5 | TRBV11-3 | CASSLSGYQETQYF | TGTGCCAGCAGCCTTAGCGGGTACCAAGAGACCCAGTACTTC
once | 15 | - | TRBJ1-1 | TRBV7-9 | CASSLAGGKNTEAFF | TGTGCCAGCAGCTTAGCCGGCGGAAAGAACACTGAAGCTTTCTTT
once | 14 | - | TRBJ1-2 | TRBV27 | CASSFTGPGYGYTF | TGTGCCAGCAGTTTTACAGGGCCTGGCTATGGCTACACCTTC
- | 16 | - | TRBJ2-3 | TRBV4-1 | CASSPRPGIQEDTQYF | TGCGCCAGCAGCCCCCGCCCCGGGATACAAGAAGATACGCAGTATTTT
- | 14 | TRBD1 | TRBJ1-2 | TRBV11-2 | CASSLGQGAYGYTF | TGTGCCAGCAGCTTAGGGCAGGGGGCCTATGGCTACACCTTC
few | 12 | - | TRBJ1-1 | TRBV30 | CAWSVPGAEAFF | TGTGCCTGGAGTGTACCGGGGGCTGAAGCTTTCTTT
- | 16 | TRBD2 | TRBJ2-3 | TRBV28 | CASSWGLAGLTDTQYF | TGTGCCAGCAGTTGGGGACTAGCGGGCCTCACAGATACGCAGTATTTT
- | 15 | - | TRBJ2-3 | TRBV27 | CASSLMWLAATAQYF | TGTGCCAGCAGTTTGATGTGGTTAGCGGCGACGGCGCAGTATTTT
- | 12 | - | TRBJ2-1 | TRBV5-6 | CASSPGDNEQFF | TGTGCCAGCAGCCCTGGGGACAATGAGCAGTTCTTC
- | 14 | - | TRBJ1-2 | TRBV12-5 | CASGWGNTNYGYTF | TGTGCTAGTGGTTGGGGTAATACTAACTATGGCTACACCTTC
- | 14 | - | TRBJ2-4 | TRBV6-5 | CASSSRVGKNIQYF | TGTGCCAGCAGTTCCAGGGTGGGCAAAAACATTCAGTACTTC
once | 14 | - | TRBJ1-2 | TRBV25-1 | CASSEAEGGYGYTF | TGTGCCAGCAGCGAAGCGGAGGGAGGCTATGGCTACACCTTC
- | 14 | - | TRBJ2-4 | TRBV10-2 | CASNPGGSKNIQYF | TGCGCCAGCAACCCAGGGGGGTCCAAAAACATTCAGTACTTC
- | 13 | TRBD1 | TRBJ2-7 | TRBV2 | CASRDRGRHEQYF | TGTGCCAGCAGGGACAGGGGTAGGCACGAGCAGTACTTC
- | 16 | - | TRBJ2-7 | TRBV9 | CASSVGLEGFSYEQYF | TGTGCCAGCAGCGTAGGGCTCGAGGGGTTTTCCTACGAGCAGTACTTC
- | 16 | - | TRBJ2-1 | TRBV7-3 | CASSPTLGASYNEQFF | TGTGCCAGCAGCCCTACCCTCGGGGCGTCCTACAATGAGCAGTTCTTC
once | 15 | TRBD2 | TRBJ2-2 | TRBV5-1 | CASRWSGGDTGELFF | TGCGCCAGCAGGTGGAGCGGGGGAGACACCGGGGAGCTGTTTTTT
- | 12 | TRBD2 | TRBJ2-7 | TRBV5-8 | CASSPGGYEQYF | TGTGCCAGCAGCCCGGGGGGTTACGAGCAGTACTTC
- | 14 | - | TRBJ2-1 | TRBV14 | CASSQTNSYNEQFF | TGTGCCAGCAGCCAGACTAACTCCTACAATGAGCAGTTCTTC
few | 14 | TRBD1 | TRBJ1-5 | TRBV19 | CASSTPGGIQPQHF | TGTGCCAGTAGTACTCCAGGGGGGATTCAGCCCCAGCATTTT